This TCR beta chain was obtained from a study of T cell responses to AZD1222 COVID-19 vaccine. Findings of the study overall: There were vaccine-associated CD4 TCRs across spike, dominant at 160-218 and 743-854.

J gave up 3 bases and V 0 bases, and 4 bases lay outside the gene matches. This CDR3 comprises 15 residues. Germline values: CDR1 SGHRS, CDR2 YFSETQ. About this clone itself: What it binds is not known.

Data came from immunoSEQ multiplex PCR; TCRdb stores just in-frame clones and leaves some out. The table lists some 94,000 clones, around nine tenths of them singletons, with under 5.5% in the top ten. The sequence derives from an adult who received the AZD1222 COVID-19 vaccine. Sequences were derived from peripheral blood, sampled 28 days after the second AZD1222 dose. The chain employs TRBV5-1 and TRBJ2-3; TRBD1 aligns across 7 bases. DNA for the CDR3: TGCGCCAGCAGCTTGGGAAACAGGGGAACAGATACGCAGTATTTT. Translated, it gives CASSLGNRGTDTQYF.